This T cell receptor beta chain stems from a study of shared clonotypes between healthy human individuals. The method was immunoSEQ multiplex PCR; TCRdb's version includes in-frame clones alone and lacks a portion of them. The repertoire includes fewer than 350,000 clones, roughly 91% of them detected once, and 15% to 20% sits in the top ten. The V and J ends lost 8 bases and 0 bases respectively, with 11 bases between them. CDR3 length: 14 amino acids. CDR1 is MNHNY, CDR2 SVGAGI, per germline (reference sequence). The chain recombines TRBV6-6 with TRBJ2-4; D possibly corresponds to TRBD2 (5 bases). The TCR originated in a man aged 18 to 30 in good health. Specimen: memory CD8+ T cells sorted from blood. Subset reported: CD45RO+ cells pooled with CCR7-negative TemRA cells. CDR3: CASLRGIAKNIQYF. CDR3 DNA sequence: TGTGCCAGCCTACGGGGTATAGCCAAAAACATTCAGTACTTC.